This T cell receptor (beta chain) was identified during a study of CD8+ T cells in alopecia areata. Overall study: Treated patients were given oral tofacitinib, which was dosed at 5 to 10 mg twice daily. Findings of the study overall: Affected scalp, especially in alopecia totalis/universalis, had a higher clonality than normal scalp did. The study also sequences resident alphabeta T cells of normal skin in scalp samples.

Reverse transcription of extracted RNA yielded cDNA, which provided the sequencing template. The protocol was immunoSEQ multiplex PCR, while the TCRdb copy is restricted to in-frame clones and leaves out a portion. The sample contains around 61,000 clones, 45% to 55% of which appear only once. As regards this clone: Its antigen is not known.

CDR3 length equals 11 residues. V dropped 4 bases and J dropped 5 bases, with 6 bases sitting between them. Germline values: CDR1 ENHRY, CDR2 SYGVKD. The material sequenced was CD8+ T cells sorted from blood, taken at week 0. This clonotype was obtained from a human donor with alopecia areata. This chain joins TRBV10-3 and TRBJ2-7; D remains unclear. CDR3 nucleotides: TGTGCCATCAGTGCTATGGACGAGCAGTACTTC. This gives the protein CAISAMDEQYF.